The 21 T cell receptor beta chains reported below all come from one sample, sequenced in a study of regulatory and conventional T cells in breast cancer. Using its own MiXCR run on the PCR reads, TCRdb lists one record per CDR3 protein. The sample contains over 15,000 distinct CDR3 sequences, approximately 32% of which appear only once. Sequenced: conventional T cells from blood. These receptors all stem from a female donor in good health.

The rearrangement links TRBV28 to TRBJ1-2; no clear D. The CDR3 contains 14 residues. The germline V and J ends were trimmed by 5 bases and 5 bases, with 15 bases remaining between them. Germline values: CDR1 MDHEN, CDR2 SYDVKM. The CDR3 coding sequence is TGTGCCAGCAGTCGACCTGGGCGTGCGTATGGCTACACCTTC. Translating it yields CASSRPGRAYGYTF.

This chain links TRBV12-3 or TRBV12-4 with TRBJ1-2; no firm D call. CDR3 size: 15 residues. Trimming shortened V by 5 bases and J by 0 bases, and 13 bases separated the two germline ends. The CDR3 is CASSTRGTANYGYTF. The CDR3, as DNA: TGTGCCAGCAGTACCCGTGGCACCGCTAACTATGGCTACACCTTC.

A word on this clonotype: A much larger clone differs from this one at a single base, so this may be a read error. This CDR3 fails to terminate in the conserved phenylalanine or tryptophan, so it likely reflects a read error. The V and J genes are TRBV12-3 or TRBV12-4 and TRBJ1-2; tentative D call: TRBD1 (5 bases). CDR3 length equals 13 residues. V was cut by 6 bases and J by 3 bases, with 11 bases left in between. CDR3 nucleotides: TGTGCCAGCAGGTCGACAGCCGACTATGGCTACACCCTC. It yields the protein CASRSTADYGYTL.

The rearrangement uses TRBV20-1 and TRBJ2-5, with D unresolved. Trimming removed 4 bases at V and 0 bases at J, with 3 bases between. Germline V gives CDR1 DFQATT, CDR2 SNEGSKA (reference sequence). The CDR3 has 11 residues. This chain's CDR3 is CSATNQETQYF. CDR3 nucleotides: TGCAGTGCTACCAACCAAGAGACCCAGTACTTC.

Notes on this clonotype: A much larger clone lies one base from this, so it may be a read error. V gene TRBV9 combines with J gene TRBJ2-1, with D tentatively TRBD1 (5 bases). The germline CDR1 and CDR2 sequences are SGDLS and YYNGEE. The CDR3 runs to 13 residues. For the CDR3, the DNA is TGTGCCAGCAGTGCAGGGTCCTTCAATGAGCAGTTCTTC. This translates into CASSAGSFNEQFF.

The genes are TRBV4-3 and TRBJ2-7; a possible D gene is TRBD2 (6 bases). The V end lost 4 bases, the J end lost 6 bases, and 28 bases lay between the germline ends. CDR1 and CDR2 from the germline V gene are LGHNA and YSLEER. The CDR3 has 18 residues. The CDR3 DNA reads TGCGCCAGCAGCCCGGGCAGCCAAGATCGGTATTTGGGGGGCGAGCAGTACTTC. Translation: CASSPGSQDRYLGGEQYF.

The chain combines TRBV7-9 with TRBJ2-7; D unresolved. Trimming cost V 1 base and J 1 base, with 11 bases left between them. The length of the CDR3 is 15 residues. Germline V gene lookup returns CDR1 SEHNR and CDR2 FQNEAQ (reference sequence). This chain's CDR3 is CASSLENGLSYEQYF. The CDR3 DNA reads as TGTGCCAGCAGCTTAGAGAACGGATTATCCTACGAGCAGTACTTC.

As concerns this clonotype: Possible read error: a much larger clone is one base away. The rearrangement uses TRBV19 and TRBJ1-2; 7 positions agree with TRBD1. This CDR3 has 16 residues. CDR1 and CDR2 from the germline V gene are LNHDA and SQIVND (reference sequence). CDR3 region: CASSTRMHRGGYDYTF. The CDR3 DNA reads TGTGCCAGTAGTACCAGAATGCACAGGGGCGGCTATGACTACACCTTC. Full variable domain (missing parts from reference TRBV19 and TRBJ1-2): DGGITQSPKYLFRKEGQNVTLSCEQNLNHDAMYWYRQDPGQGLRLIYYSQIVNDFQKGDIAEGYSVSREKKESFPLTVTSAQKNPTAFYLCASSTRMHRGGYDYTFGSGTRLTVV.

This chain joins TRBV9 and TRBJ2-1; 8 bases match TRBD2. Germline V CDR1 and CDR2: SGDLS, YYNGEE. CDR3 length: 14 amino acids. Trimming took 2 bases from V and 7 from J; bases not matched to a gene: 5. The CDR3 region has the DNA TGTGCCAGCAGCGTGGCAGGGACTAGTAATGAGCAGTTCTTC. It encodes CASSVAGTSNEQFF.

The chain recombines TRBV28 with TRBJ2-1; D may be TRBD2 (6 bases). The germline V gene has CDR1 MDHEN and CDR2 SYDVKM. Deletions cut 5 bases from V and 4 bases from J, with 15 bases between. The CDR3 covers 15 residues. In DNA form, the CDR3 reads TGTGCCAGCAGTGGCGGGACCTCTAATTACAATGAGCAGTTCTTC. Translated, it gives CASSGGTSNYNEQFF. Variable domain in full (rest from reference TRBV28 and TRBJ2-1): DVKVTQSSRYLVKRTGEKVFLECVQDMDHENMFWYRQDPGLGLRLIYFSYDVKMKEKGDIPEGYSVSREKKERFSLILESASTNQTSMYLCASSGGTSNYNEQFFGPGTRLTVL.

This CDR3 is CASSSGRWQGKSYEQYF. CDR3 nucleotide sequence: TGTGCCAGCAGCTCAGGGAGGTGGCAGGGTAAATCCTACGAGCAGTACTTC. This rearrangement joins TRBV7-2 to TRBJ2-7; D may be TRBD2 (6 bases). The CDR3 is 17 amino acids. The V end lost 4 bases, the J end lost 1 base, and 20 bases lay between the germline ends. In germline, CDR1 is SGHTA, CDR2 FQGNSA.

This clonotype was seen repeatedly, ten times or more. This chain uses TRBV5-1 with TRBJ2-7, with D perhaps matching TRBD2 (5 bases). The CDR3 totals 14 residues. The V end lost 0 bases, the J end lost 5 bases, and 12 bases lay between the germline ends. CDR1 SGHRS and CDR2 YFSETQ come from the germline V gene. CDR3: CASSLEGSSHEQYF. CDR3 sequence (DNA): TGCGCCAGCAGCTTGGAAGGGAGTTCCCACGAGCAGTACTTC.

This clonotype was found a few times. CDR3 residues: CASRKLAGAYNEQFF. CDR3 coding DNA: TGTGCCAGCAGGAAACTAGCGGGAGCCTACAATGAGCAGTTCTTC. The rearrangement uses TRBV7-6 and TRBJ2-1; 11 nucleotides match TRBD2. In germline, CDR1 is SGHVS, CDR2 FNYEAQ. Unmatched junction bases numbered 3, after V lost 6 bases and J lost 2 bases. The CDR3 has 15 residues.

J is TRBJ2-5 and V is TRBV11-1; 10 bases match TRBD2. In germline, CDR1 is SGHAT, CDR2 FQDESV (reference sequence). J gave up 3 bases and V 4 bases, and 2 bases lay outside the gene matches. CDR3 length: 14 residues. CDR3 in DNA: TGTGCCAGCAGCTCAGGACTAGCGGAAGAGACCCAGTACTTC. It specifies CASSSGLAEETQYF.

The genes are TRBV7-9 and TRBJ2-7; D gene unclear. V lost 4 bases and J 5 bases, leaving 9 bases between the germline ends. Per the germline V gene, CDR1 is SEHNR and CDR2 is FQNEAQ (reference sequence). This CDR3 contains 12 residues. The CDR3 DNA sequence: TGTGCCAGCAGCTCCCGCCTGAACGAGCAGTACTTC. Its translation is CASSSRLNEQYF.

V and J are TRBV7-2 and TRBJ2-6, with 7 bases fitting TRBD1. This CDR3 contains 15 residues. Trimming took 4 bases from V and 1 from J; bases not matched to a gene: 1. Germline CDR1 and CDR2: SGHTA and FQGNSA. CDR3 nucleotides: TGTGCCAGCAGCTCCAGGGGGTCTGGGGCCAACGTCCTGACTTTC. Encoded protein: CASSSRGSGANVLTF. Full variable domain (outside the CDR3, taken from reference TRBV7-2 and TRBJ2-6): GAGVSQSPSNKVTEKGKDVELRCDPISGHTALYWYRQSLGQGLEFLIYFQGNSAPDKSGLPSDRFSAERTGGSVSTLTIQRTQQEDSAVYLCASSSRGSGANVLTFGAGSRLTVL.

This clonotype has a single count. The chain uses TRBV7-2 and TRBJ2-7; 11 bases are a match to TRBD2. This CDR3 is built from 15 residues. Germline CDR1 reads SGHTA; CDR2 reads FQGNSA. Trimming took 4 bases from V and 6 from J; bases not matched to a gene: 8. This CDR3 reads CASSWGGTSGSEQYF. In nucleotides, the CDR3 is TGTGCCAGCAGCTGGGGTGGGACTAGCGGTTCCGAGCAGTACTTC.

The chain joins TRBV20-1 to TRBJ1-4; the match to TRBD1 covers 8 bases. The CDR3 loop spans 13 amino acids. Per germline, CDR1 DFQATT and CDR2 SNEGSKA (reference sequence). V gave up 1 base and J gave up 7 bases; unmatched junction bases: 2. As DNA, the CDR3 is TGCAGTGCTAGAGGGACAGGGACTGAAAAACTGTTTTTT. Amino acid sequence: CSARGTGTEKLFF.

The V call is TRBV5-6, the J call TRBJ2-7; TRBD2 is a possible D gene (5 bases). The V and J ends lost 4 bases and 4 bases respectively, with 12 bases between them. Germline V lookup: CDR1 SGHDT, CDR2 YYEEEE. This CDR3 contains 13 residues. CDR3 in DNA: TGTGCCAGCAGCCTCCGAGGGTTATACGAGCAGTACTTC. This gives the protein CASSLRGLYEQYF. Based on the CDR3 plus reference TRBV5-6 and TRBJ2-7, the full variable domain is DAGVTQSPTHLIKTRGQQVTLRCSPKSGHDTVSWYQQALGQGPQFIFQYYEEEERQRGNFPDRFSGHQFPNYSSELNVNALLLGDSALYLCASSLRGLYEQYFGPGTRLTVT.

On this clonotype: This sequence may be a read error, since a much larger clone differs from it by one base. This chain connects TRBV5-1 to TRBJ1-3, with a weak D call TRBD1 (5 bases). The V end was cut by 6 bases, the J end by 0 bases, with 13 bases between. This CDR3 has 15 amino acids. Germline CDR1 SGHRS, CDR2 YFSETQ. For the CDR3, the DNA is TGCGCCAGCACTCCCGAGGGGACCTCTGGAAACACCATATATTTT. Its translation: CASTPEGTSGNTIYF.

This rearrangement joins TRBV7-8 to TRBJ2-4, with D hard to call. V was trimmed by 5 bases and J by 8 bases, leaving 13 bases between them. This CDR3 spans 13 amino acids. In germline, CDR1 is SGHVS, CDR2 FQNEAQ. This CDR3 is CASSPDERYIQYF. The CDR3 DNA follows: TGTGCCAGCAGCCCGGACGAAAGGTACATTCAGTACTTC.